One sample yielded the 16 T cell receptor beta chains listed below, sequenced in a study of shared clonotypes between healthy human individuals. Repertoires were generated with immunoSEQ multiplex PCR, while TCRdb's copy carries only in-frame clones and drops some. Found here are about 2.4 million clones, roughly 93% of them singletons; the top ten hold roughly 0.39%. Sequencing was done on a sample of naive CD4+ T cells from PBMCs. The subset is: CD45RA+ positively selected. All receptors come from a man between 18 and 35 years old in good health. Some clones in this sample may be carry-over from other donors' samples.

The chain couples TRBV18 to TRBJ1-2; the D gene is possibly TRBD1 (5 bases). Trimming removed 0 bases from V and 4 bases from J, with 12 bases in between. The germline V gene has CDR1 KGHSH and CDR2 LQKENI. CDR3 length equals 15 residues. The DNA of the CDR3 is TGTGCCAGCTCACCACCGGGAGAGGGGATCTATGGCTACACCTTC. This gives the protein CASSPPGEGIYGYTF.

The chain recombines TRBV4-1 with TRBJ2-5; D is perhaps TRBD1 or TRBD2 (6 bases each). V was pared by 1 base and J by 2 bases, with 11 bases between. The CDR3 covers 15 residues. The germline V gene encodes CDR1 MGHRA and CDR2 YSYEKL. The CDR3 nucleotides read TGCGCCAGCAGCCAAGGTATAGGGGGGCAAGAGACCCAGTACTTC. It codes for CASSQGIGGQETQYF.

The chain joins TRBV4-2 to TRBJ2-7; D is uncertain. Germline V gene data show CDR1 as LGHNA and CDR2 as YNFKEQ. Between the trimmed V and J ends, which lost 1 base and 4 bases, there was a span of 20 bases. The CDR3 has 17 residues. The CDR3 protein is CASSQALTRVLKYEQYF. The CDR3 nucleotides read TGTGCCAGCAGCCAAGCACTGACCCGAGTCCTTAAGTACGAGCAGTACTTC.

The chain joins TRBV5-5 to TRBJ2-2; 11 bases map to TRBD2. Germline assignment: CDR1 SGHKS and CDR2 YYEKEE (reference sequence). The V segment lost 0 bases and the J segment 5 bases; nucleotides outside the gene matches: 6. The CDR3 contains 17 residues. CDR3 coding DNA: TGTGCCAGCAGCTTGGTTCCGACTAGCGGGATTACCGGGGAGCTGTTTTTT. It codes for CASSLVPTSGITGELFF.

In this sample, this clone turned up once. This chain links TRBV7-9 with TRBJ2-1; 12 nucleotides align to TRBD2. From germline, CDR1 is SEHNR and CDR2 FQNEAQ (reference sequence). The CDR3 length is 15 residues. Trimming took 10 bases from V and 6 from J; bases not matched to a gene: 10. This chain's CDR3 is CANQQLAGGPNEQFF. For the CDR3, the DNA is TGTGCCAACCAGCAACTAGCGGGGGGTCCCAATGAGCAGTTCTTC. The whole variable domain, filled in from reference TRBV7-9 and TRBJ2-1, reads DTGVSQNPRHKITKRGQNVTFRCDPISEHNRLYWYRQTLGQGPEFLTYFQNEAQLEKSRLLSDRFSAERPKGSFSTLEIQRTEQGDSAMYLCANQQLAGGPNEQFFGPGTRLTVL.

The gene calls are TRBV14 and TRBJ2-1; D could derive from TRBD1 or TRBD2 (5 bases each). The length of the CDR3 is 15 residues. From germline, CDR1 is SGHDN and CDR2 FVKESK. Trimming pared 6 bases from V and 0 bases from J, leaving 12 bases between. CDR3 residues: CASRRGGPSYNEQFF. The CDR3 coding sequence is TGTGCCAGCAGGAGGGGCGGGCCCTCCTACAATGAGCAGTTCTTC.

This chain joins TRBV25-1 and TRBJ2-7; 7 bases agree with TRBD1. This CDR3 is built from 13 residues. In germline, CDR1 is MGHDK, CDR2 SYGVNS. V shed 6 bases, J shed 6 bases, and the junction held 8 bases outside the gene matches. The CDR3 loop is CASRQGSLSEQYF. CDR3 DNA sequence: TGTGCCAGCAGACAGGGGTCGTTGTCCGAGCAGTACTTC.

Note on this clone: Additional DNA sequences in this sample encode the identical CDR3. CDR3 in amino acids: CASSLVAGSYGYTF. The CDR3 DNA reads as TGCGCCAGCAGCTTGGTGGCAGGATCCTATGGCTACACCTTC. The chain uses TRBV5-1 and TRBJ1-2, with unresolved D. Germline V gene lookup returns CDR1 SGHRS and CDR2 YFSETQ. V dropped 0 bases and J dropped 4 bases, with 10 bases sitting between them. The length of the CDR3 is 14 residues.

The rearrangement uses TRBV15 and TRBJ2-3; weak D call: TRBD1 (5 bases). This CDR3 comprises 19 residues. V lost 3 bases, J lost 2 bases, and 24 bases lay in between. Germline V gene lookup returns CDR1 LNHNV and CDR2 YYDKDF (reference sequence). The CDR3 spells CATSRSFQGLSKPTDTQYF. CDR3 nucleotide sequence: TGTGCCACCAGCAGGTCGTTTCAGGGCCTATCAAAACCCACAGATACGCAGTATTTT.

This clone was counted once. V and J are TRBV5-1 and TRBJ2-7; perhaps D is TRBD1 or TRBD2 (5 bases each). V shed 3 bases and J shed 3 bases, with 16 bases lying between them. The CDR3 is made up of 15 amino acids. Per the germline V gene, CDR1 is SGHRS and CDR2 is YFSETQ. The CDR3 region has the DNA TGCGCCAGCAGCTCGGACGGACTGGGGCTCTACGAGCAGTACTTC. The encoded protein is CASSSDGLGLYEQYF.

The chain joins TRBV28 to TRBJ2-3; 7 nucleotides align to TRBD2. The trim removed 5 bases at V and 2 bases at J, leaving 19 bases unmatched. The CDR3 extends over 19 amino acids. Germline-derived CDR1 and CDR2 are MDHEN and SYDVKM. The CDR3 bases are TGTGCCAGCAGTACCCCCCGGGGAGCGGGACCCGACTACACAGATACGCAGTATTTT. It is translated as CASSTPRGAGPDYTDTQYF.

This clone showed up just once. J is TRBJ2-1 and V is TRBV27; 7 bases match TRBD1. With V trimmed by 4 bases and J by 6 bases, 9 bases remained unmatched. This CDR3 has 15 amino acids. The germline V gene has CDR1 MNHEY and CDR2 SMNVEV (reference sequence). CDR3: CASSSLGTASNEQFF. DNA for the CDR3: TGTGCCAGCAGTTCTCTTGGGACAGCGAGCAATGAGCAGTTCTTC.

The chain links TRBV5-1 to TRBJ2-7; possible D gene TRBD2, 5 bases. CDR1 and CDR2 (germline): SGHRS, YFSETQ. The CDR3 is 14 residues long. The V end lost 7 bases, the J end lost 7 bases, and 21 bases lay between the germline ends. The chain's CDR3 is CASSTGRVFGEQYF. DNA for the CDR3: TGCGCCAGCTCGACCGGGCGGGTGTTCGGGGAGCAGTACTTC.

This chain links TRBV2 with TRBJ2-1; D gene uncertain. The CDR3 consists of 12 residues. The V gene's germline CDR1 is SNHLY and CDR2 FYNNEI. V dropped 7 bases and J dropped 5 bases, with 9 bases sitting between them. CDR3 in amino acids: CASNFRDNEQFF. In DNA, the CDR3 is TGTGCCAGCAACTTCCGGGACAATGAGCAGTTCTTC.

The chain employs TRBV10-3 and TRBJ2-4; D perhaps matches TRBD1 (8 bases). The germline V gene encodes CDR1 ENHRY and CDR2 SYGVKD. Trimming cost V 6 bases and J 5 bases, with 14 bases left between them. This CDR3 has 14 amino acids. In nucleotides, the CDR3 is TGTGCCATCAGGAGCGGGACAGGAGAAAACATTCAGTACTTC. It translates to CAIRSGTGENIQYF.

The V and J genes are TRBV7-7 and TRBJ1-3, with 9 bases matching TRBD1. Germline CDR1 is SSHAT and CDR2 is FNYEAQ (reference sequence). The ends lost 5 bases at V and 4 bases at J; junction bases unmatched: 9. The CDR3 runs 16 residues. Written as DNA, the CDR3 is TGTGCCAGCAGCCCTTCTGACAGGGGGATAGGAAACACCATATATTTT. This translates into CASSPSDRGIGNTIYF.